These T cell receptor beta chains were read from a single sample in a study of T cells in Graves' hyperthyroidism and ophthalmopathy. In TCRdb, the multiplex PCR reads were re-called with MiXCR into one record per CDR3 protein. The repertoire holds under 600,000 distinct CDR3 sequences, with more than 15% as singletons. The sequencing input was blood. The origin of the receptors is a woman between 40 and 55 years old with Graves' ophthalmopathy. Each CDR3 is given with its conserved first and last residue. The D gene is left open where the match is weak. Expanded clones get a size class; other rows say once, few or many, or leave the size out.

clone_size v_call d_call cdr3_aa
once TRBV28 TRBD1 CASSLWGQGSQETQYF
many TRBV20-1 NA CSARGPGGQDTQYF
NA TRBV7-9 TRBD1 CASSSTGGATDTQYF
NA TRBV6-1 NA CASSEGMGGGEKLFF
many TRBV7-3 NA CASSPTGRDTGELFF
few TRBV7-9 TRBD1 CASSLAGTGDQETQYF
many TRBV6-1 NA CASSDSEQETQYF
many TRBV27 NA CASSLATTGTEQYF
NA TRBV25-1 TRBD2 CASSDPSREGRTSPSTGTQYF
many TRBV5-1 TRBD2 CASRSSGINTGELFF
NA TRBV29-1 NA CSVAIQVDEQFF
few TRBV30 NA CAGGATEAFF
many TRBV11-1 NA CASSNSWSSGANVLTF
NA TRBV5-5 TRBD2 CASRPTSGMVYEQYF
NA TRBV12-3/TRBV12-4 NA CASSPPTGNLYNEQSF
many TRBV11-2 NA CASSPGGIYEQYF
few TRBV20-1 NA CSARVGSRMNTEAFF
many TRBV6-2/TRBV6-3 NA CASSSPSNLGQSYEQYF
many TRBV11-2 NA CASSDQGGRDTGELFF
NA TRBV6-2/TRBV6-3 NA CASSYSPTGSLNNQPQHF
few TRBV5-6 NA CASSLQGLGEQFF
NA TRBV6-2/TRBV6-3 TRBD2 CASRERGQSGELFF
many TRBV20-1 NA CSARGGGLGATEAFF
many TRBV9 NA CASSQTNNEQFF
many TRBV2 TRBD2 CASSEASGSHEQFF
NA TRBV30 NA CTWSGTRIAKNIQYF
NA TRBV30 NA CAWSKRGNTGELFF
few TRBV19 NA CASTKTGTEAFF
few TRBV27 TRBD1 CASGPRQGWNEKLFF
many TRBV7-2 TRBD2 CASSLGAGEGETQYF
many TRBV5-1 NA CASQLGHLNTEAFF
NA TRBV5-1 NA CASSLGGAGGNTEAFF
NA TRBV18 NA CASSPQATGTYGYTF
few TRBV4-1 TRBD2 CASHPGLAASYNEQFF
few TRBV6-1 NA CASSADFNSPLHF
NA TRBV7-9 TRBD2 CASSLSPTGLATETQYF
few TRBV20-1 NA CSALNSGGANVLTF
few TRBV18 TRBD1 CASSPLAGTGGQNTEAFF
NA TRBV19 NA CASSIEDTSGNTIYF
few TRBV18 NA CASSKAGLLGETQYF
few TRBV6-1 NA CASIQPGRSRDTQYF
many TRBV5-1 TRBD1 CASVTNPGQGLDTQYF
NA TRBV11-2 NA CASSSARQWPPRADTQYF
NA TRBV28 TRBD1 CASSWDRGYTF
many TRBV12-3/TRBV12-4 TRBD1 CASRDKGASMNTEAFF
many TRBV20-1 TRBD2 CSAISGVPNEQFF
NA TRBV9 TRBD1 CASSPRQGIYEQYF
NA TRBV6-6 TRBD1 CASSYATGQGETQYF
many TRBV20-1 TRBD2 CSASLLSGAAYEQYF
many TRBV12-3/TRBV12-4 NA CASRGNTEAFF
few TRBV9 TRBD2 CASSVAGGSGRTDTQYF
many TRBV28 NA CASSLRRAADTQYF
NA TRBV19 TRBD2 CASSPISHGISGSYNEQFF
many TRBV6-1 NA CASRSDRWGTEAFF
few TRBV14 TRBD1 CASSLGQGDHYGYTF
few TRBV19 TRBD1 CASSMEGTGANYEQYF
NA TRBV20-1 TRBD1 CSARDPTGYKDYGYTF
few TRBV7-8 TRBD2 CASSLAPGGPDTQYF